The 26 T cell receptor beta chains in this list originate from one sample, sequenced in a study of resident and recirculating memory T cells in vitiligo. Libraries were prepared by immunoSEQ multiplex PCR; TCRdb keeps only in-frame clonotypes and omits some of them. The sample lists fewer than 85,000 clones; about 91% were seen once. Sequences were obtained from blood. The receptors stem from a male donor with vitiligo.

This clone was observed a single time. J is TRBJ1-5 and V is TRBV7-2; D is unclear. V lost 8 bases, J lost 4 bases, and 9 bases lay in between. Germline values: CDR1 SGHTA, CDR2 FQGNSA. The CDR3 is made up of 12 amino acids. In DNA, the CDR3 is TGTGCCAGCCGGGGTGGGAATCAGCCCCAGCATTTT. This codes for CASRGGNQPQHF.

The chain is built from TRBV2 and TRBJ2-7, with a tentative D call TRBD1 (5 bases). This CDR3 has 15 residues. Germline values: CDR1 SNHLY, CDR2 FYNNEI. The germline V and J ends were trimmed by 2 bases and 0 bases, with 11 bases remaining between them. The CDR3 reads CASSERLGDSYEQYF. CDR3 bases: TGTGCCAGCAGTGAACGGCTAGGGGACTCCTACGAGCAGTACTTC. The whole variable domain, remainder taken from reference TRBV2 and TRBJ2-7, is EPEVTQTPSHQVTQMGQEVILRCVPISNHLYFYWYRQILGQKVEFLVSFYNNEISEKSEIFDDQFSVERPDGSNFTLKIRSTKLEDSAMYFCASSERLGDSYEQYFGPGTRLTVT.

This sequence joins TRBV25-1 and TRBJ2-7, with D possibly being TRBD1 (5 bases). This CDR3 has 14 amino acids. The germline V and J ends were trimmed by 5 bases and 0 bases, with 11 bases remaining between them. CDR1 is MGHDK and CDR2 is SYGVNS in the germline V gene. DNA of the CDR3: TGTGCCAGCAGTCCGTTGGACATCTCCTACGAGCAGTACTTC. Protein product: CASSPLDISYEQYF.

This chain uses TRBV19 with TRBJ1-3; the D is unclear. Germline CDR1 is LNHDA and CDR2 is SQIVND (reference sequence). V was trimmed by 9 bases and J by 0 bases, leaving 12 bases between them. CDR3 length: 14 residues. CDR3 in DNA: TGTGCCAGCGGGAAGGCCTTCTCTGGAAACACCATATATTTT. Translated: CASGKAFSGNTIYF.

The V call is TRBV19, the J call TRBJ1-2; D perhaps matches TRBD1 (5 bases). The V gene's germline CDR1 is LNHDA and CDR2 SQIVND (reference sequence). The CDR3 length is 16 residues. The V and J ends lost 1 base and 5 bases respectively, with 17 bases between them. The CDR3 DNA reads as TGTGCCAGTAGTATAGGTGGAGTCGGGACTGCTTATGGCTACACCTTC. Residues: CASSIGGVGTAYGYTF. Combining the CDR3 with reference TRBV19 and TRBJ1-2 gives the whole variable domain DGGITQSPKYLFRKEGQNVTLSCEQNLNHDAMYWYRQDPGQGLRLIYYSQIVNDFQKGDIAEGYSVSREKKESFPLTVTSAQKNPTAFYLCASSIGGVGTAYGYTFGSGTRLTVV.

The chain joins TRBV19 to TRBJ1-1, with no clear D. V was pared by 4 bases and J by 1 base, with 13 bases between. Germline lookup yields CDR1 LNHDA and CDR2 SQIVND (reference sequence). The CDR3 loop spans 15 amino acids. This CDR3 reads CASSNNYGSNTEAFF. DNA of the CDR3: TGTGCCAGTAGTAACAACTACGGGTCGAACACTGAAGCTTTCTTT.

The chain links TRBV9 to TRBJ2-1, with 11 positions matching TRBD2. This CDR3 comprises 19 residues. Germline CDR1 and CDR2: SGDLS and YYNGEE. V lost 4 bases to trimming and J lost 0 bases; unmatched junction nucleotides: 12. The CDR3 sequence: CASSTRAGTSGNSYNEQFF. CDR3 bases: TGTGCCAGCAGCACCCGGGCCGGGACTAGCGGAAACTCCTACAATGAGCAGTTCTTC.

This clone was counted a few times. The chain is built from TRBV5-1 and TRBJ2-1; D is unclear. The V end was cut by 0 bases, the J end by 10 bases, with 8 bases between. Germline CDR1 reads SGHRS; CDR2 reads YFSETQ. The CDR3 totals 12 residues. The CDR3 loop reads CASSLGRMEQFF. CDR3 in DNA: TGCGCCAGCAGCTTGGGCAGGATGGAGCAGTTCTTC.

V usage is TRBV6-5 and J usage is TRBJ1-5; no reliable D call. Germline values: CDR1 MNHEY, CDR2 SVGAGI. The CDR3 totals 15 residues. Trimming removed 0 bases from V and 7 bases from J, with 13 bases in between. The CDR3 reads CASSYSSVLRQPQHF. The DNA for the CDR3 is TGTGCCAGCAGTTACTCTTCCGTGCTGAGACAGCCCCAGCATTTT.

The V and J genes are TRBV5-6 and TRBJ1-5, with D possibly matching TRBD1 (5 bases). This CDR3 comprises 12 residues. V lost 2 bases to trimming and J lost 5 bases, with 5 bases between them. Per germline, CDR1 SGHDT and CDR2 YYEEEE. CDR3 coding DNA: TGTGCCAGCAGCTTAGGGGATCAGCCCCAGCATTTT. The encoded protein is CASSLGDQPQHF.

The gene calls are TRBV27 and TRBJ2-3; 10 nucleotides agree with TRBD2. CDR1 is MNHEY and CDR2 is SMNVEV in the germline V gene (reference sequence). CDR3 length: 15 amino acids. V shed 6 bases, J shed 14 bases, and the junction held 17 bases outside the gene matches. The CDR3 bases are TGTGCCAGCAGGGAGGCTAGCGGGAGTTTAGGGTTAGGGTATTTT. Amino acid sequence: CASREASGSLGLGYF.

This rearrangement joins TRBV2 to TRBJ2-1, with 9 nucleotides matching TRBD2. CDR1 SNHLY and CDR2 FYNNEI come from the germline V gene. The ends lost 7 bases at V and 2 bases at J; junction bases unmatched: 6. This CDR3 region has 15 residues. In nucleotides, the CDR3 is TGTGCCAGCAAAGTGAGCGGGGGGACCTACAATGAGCAGTTCTTC. Translation gives CASKVSGGTYNEQFF.

J is TRBJ2-3 and V is TRBV5-1; TRBD2 agrees at 10 bases. The CDR3 contains 17 residues. Trimming cost V 0 bases and J 3 bases; bases outside gene matches: 7. Germline CDR1 and CDR2: SGHRS and YFSETQ. The CDR3: CASSLGLVAGGTDTQYF. The DNA for the CDR3 is TGCGCCAGCAGCTTGGGGTTGGTAGCGGGAGGAACAGATACGCAGTATTTT. The full variable domain, its missing parts supplied by reference TRBV5-1 and TRBJ2-3, is KAGVTQTPRYLIKTRGQQVTLSCSPISGHRSVSWYQQTPGQGLQFLFEYFSETQRNKGNFPGRFSGRQFSNSRSEMNVSTLELGDSALYLCASSLGLVAGGTDTQYFGPGTRLTVL.

The chain recombines TRBV14 with TRBJ2-5, with 13 nucleotides matching TRBD2. The V gene end was trimmed by 4 bases and the J gene end by 5 bases; junction bases not matched to a gene: 10. Germline V lookup: CDR1 SGHDN, CDR2 FVKESK. This CDR3 has 17 residues. CDR3 DNA sequence: TGTGCCAGCAGCCCCCTTTCGGGACTAGCGGGAATGGAGACCCAGTACTTC. This sequence encodes CASSPLSGLAGMETQYF.

The chain links TRBV28 to TRBJ1-2; D is unclear. CDR3 length: 12 amino acids. V was clipped by 7 bases and J by 7 bases, with 13 bases between them. The germline gives CDR1 MDHEN, CDR2 SYDVKM. CDR3 sequence reads: CASIPGIGGYTF. The CDR3 coding sequence is TGTGCCAGCATTCCCGGGATAGGTGGCTACACCTTC.

This clone was recorded once. The chain has TRBV9 and TRBJ2-3, with D tentatively TRBD2 (5 bases). The CDR3 contains 16 residues. CDR1 and CDR2 (germline): SGDLS, YYNGEE. Trimming shortened V by 0 bases and J by 4 bases, and 15 bases separated the two germline ends. CDR3 amino acids: CASSVGPSPEADTQYF. CDR3 bases: TGTGCCAGCAGCGTAGGTCCTAGCCCAGAGGCAGATACGCAGTATTTT.

The chain carries TRBV11-2 and TRBJ2-1; 11 bases agree with TRBD2. V dropped 4 bases and J dropped 6; count of bases not matched to a gene: 11. Per the germline V gene, CDR1 is SGHAT and CDR2 is FQNNGV. This CDR3 is 17 amino acids long. The DNA of the CDR3 is TGTGCCAGCAGCTCCCGACTAGCGGGGACGCGAGTCAATGAGCAGTTCTTC. It yields the protein CASSSRLAGTRVNEQFF.

V gene TRBV5-1 combines with J gene TRBJ1-2, with TRBD1 matching over 10 bases. Trimming removed 7 bases from V and 1 base from J; junction bases left unmatched: 1. Germline CDR1 reads SGHRS; CDR2 reads YFSETQ. The length of the CDR3 is 13 residues. The DNA for the CDR3 is TGCGCCAGCGGGACAGGGGATAACTATGGCTACACCTTC. It yields the protein CASGTGDNYGYTF.

This rearrangement joins TRBV2 to TRBJ1-2; 11 positions agree with TRBD1. Germline V gene sequence: CDR1 SNHLY, CDR2 FYNNEI. CDR3 length: 17 amino acids. The V gene end was trimmed by 4 bases and the J gene end by 3 bases; junction bases not matched to a gene: 10. Written as DNA, the CDR3 is TGTGCCAGCAGTGGCAGTATAGGACAGGGGGCTTACTATGGCTACACCTTC. This codes for CASSGSIGQGAYYGYTF.

J is TRBJ2-7 and V is TRBV28; TRBD2 matches 9 bases. This CDR3 region has 19 residues. V shed 3 bases, J shed 0 bases, and the junction held 15 bases outside the gene matches. The V gene's germline CDR1 is MDHEN and CDR2 SYDVKM. The CDR3 here is CASSLVVAGVIKPSYEQYF. DNA for the CDR3: TGTGCCAGCAGTTTGGTTGTAGCGGGAGTTATTAAGCCCTCCTACGAGCAGTACTTC.

The V and J genes are TRBV2 and TRBJ2-5; the match to TRBD2 covers 8 bases. The CDR3 length is 16 residues. V lost 1 base, J lost 2 bases, and 6 bases stayed unmatched. The germline CDR1 and CDR2 sequences are SNHLY and FYNNEI. The CDR3 spells CASSEEGSGGQETQYF. CDR3 nucleotides: TGTGCCAGCAGTGAAGAGGGGAGCGGGGGACAAGAGACCCAGTACTTC. Together with reference TRBV2 and TRBJ2-5, the CDR3 gives the full variable domain: EPEVTQTPSHQVTQMGQEVILRCVPISNHLYFYWYRQILGQKVEFLVSFYNNEISEKSEIFDDQFSVERPDGSNFTLKIRSTKLEDSAMYFCASSEEGSGGQETQYFGPGTRLLVL.

This clone was seen a few times. V and J are TRBV11-2 and TRBJ1-2, with D unclear. This CDR3 region has 13 residues. V was pared by 2 bases and J by 5 bases, with 9 bases between. Germline-derived CDR1 and CDR2 are SGHAT and FQNNGV. As DNA, the CDR3 is TGTGCCAGCAGCTTAAGCACAGCTTATGGCTACACCTTC. This translates into CASSLSTAYGYTF. Full variable domain (rest looked up from reference TRBV11-2 and TRBJ1-2): EAGVAQSPRYKIIEKRQSVAFWCNPISGHATLYWYQQILGQGPKLLIQFQNNGVVDDSQLPKDRFSAERLKGVDSTLKIQPAKLEDSAVYLCASSLSTAYGYTFGSGTRLTVV.

V and J are TRBV18 and TRBJ1-1; tentative D call: TRBD1 (6 bases). The germline V gene encodes CDR1 KGHSH and CDR2 LQKENI. The CDR3 has 17 residues. V lost 4 bases and J 4 bases, leaving 22 bases between the germline ends. The DNA of the CDR3 is TGTGCCAGCTCACACAAGGGACACTGCTTCTGGGGCACTGAAGCTTTCTTT. Translation: CASSHKGHCFWGTEAFF.

The V call is TRBV27, the J call TRBJ2-7; the match to TRBD2 covers 14 bases. The CDR3 is 21 residues long. CDR1 is MNHEY and CDR2 is SMNVEV in the germline V gene (reference sequence). The V segment lost 6 bases and the J segment 1 base; nucleotides outside the gene matches: 20. In nucleotides, the CDR3 is TGTGCCAGCAGCCGACAGGGGGCGCGTCGGACTAGCGGGAGGAGGTCCTACGAGCAGTACTTC. Its translation is CASSRQGARRTSGRRSYEQYF.

This rearrangement joins TRBV11-2 to TRBJ1-1; D might be TRBD1 (6 bases). V lost 6 bases and J 1 base, leaving 9 bases between the germline ends. There are 13 residues in the CDR3. Germline assignment: CDR1 SGHAT and CDR2 FQNNGV. DNA of the CDR3: TGTGCCAGCAGGTCAGGGGCGAACACTGAAGCTTTCTTT. It encodes CASRSGANTEAFF.

The chain couples TRBV19 to TRBJ1-2, with TRBD1 matching over 9 bases. Germline CDR1 reads LNHDA; CDR2 reads SQIVND (reference sequence). CDR3 length: 14 amino acids. V lost 3 bases and J lost 5; bases outside the gene matches: 4. CDR3 amino acids: CASSMGDRAYGYTF. DNA of the CDR3: TGTGCCAGTAGTATGGGGGACAGGGCGTATGGCTACACCTTC.